This TCR beta chain originates from a study of cytomegalovirus exposure and HLA in healthy donors. General study findings and limits: TCR sequences were mostly rare, though some public TCRs occurred in many donors.

PCR used 60 Vbeta primers and 13 Jbeta primers. The method was immunoSEQ multiplex PCR; TCRdb's version includes in-frame clones alone and lacks a portion of them. There are some 170,000 clones in the sample; 75% occur only once, and about 3% lies in the top ten. The CDR3 has 15 residues. V was shortened by 1 base and J by 2 bases, with 12 bases between the two germline ends. CDR1 is SGDLS, CDR2 YYNGEE, per germline. A few counts support this clone. The antigen is not known. Sequenced material: PBMCs. This sequence was found in a woman in her 50s in good health and CMV-seropositive. The chain links TRBV9 to TRBJ1-2; a possible D gene is TRBD1 (5 bases). CDR3 in DNA: TGTGCCAGCAGCGTAAGTGGCAGGGAAAACTATGGCTACACCTTC. Translating it yields CASSVSGRENYGYTF.